The 8 T cell receptor beta chains presented below share a single source sample, sequenced in a study of neurological immune-mediated disorders. TCRdb re-called the 5' RACE reads through MiXCR, storing one row per CDR3 protein. The sample carries about 59,000 distinct CDR3 sequences, under 30% recorded once. Described time point: technical triplicate 2. The sequenced sample was PBMCs. The receptor source for this set is a man between 60 and 75 years old with HTLV-1-associated myelopathy (HAM/TSP).

V is TRBV5-1 and J is TRBJ2-3; 10 bases map to TRBD2. The trim removed 4 bases at V and 2 bases at J, leaving 7 bases unmatched. The germline gives CDR1 SGHRS, CDR2 YFSETQ. The CDR3 spans 16 residues. The DNA for the CDR3 is TGCGCCAGCAGCCCCAATAGCGGGAGGCCCACAGATACGCAGTATTTT. Translated: CASSPNSGRPTDTQYF.

This clonotype was counted at least ten times. The chain is built from TRBV20-1 and TRBJ1-4; tentatively, D is TRBD1 (6 bases). Germline values: CDR1 DFQATT, CDR2 SNEGSKA (reference sequence). Deletions cut 8 bases from V and 6 bases from J, with 22 bases between. This CDR3 has 15 amino acids. The CDR3 bases are TGCAGTTACGTCCAGAGGGGGGGGCCATATGAAAAACTGTTTTTT. Translating it yields CSYVQRGGPYEKLFF.

This chain joins TRBV5-1 and TRBJ2-5; 14 bases fit TRBD2. The CDR3 has 17 amino acids. CDR1 is SGHRS and CDR2 is YFSETQ in the germline V gene. J gave up 5 bases and V 4 bases, and 10 bases lay outside the gene matches. DNA of the CDR3: TGCGCCAGCAGCATCGGACTAGCGGGAGGACATAGGGAGACCCAGTACTTC. It codes for CASSIGLAGGHRETQYF.

This chain connects TRBV28 to TRBJ2-1; 8 bases line up with TRBD1. Germline-derived CDR1 and CDR2 are MDHEN and SYDVKM. This CDR3 contains 15 residues. V lost 10 bases to trimming and J lost 3 bases; unmatched junction nucleotides: 11. The chain's CDR3 is CATRPPGGGYNEQFF. In DNA form, the CDR3 reads TGTGCCACCCGACCACCAGGGGGCGGCTACAATGAGCAGTTCTTC.

With regard to this clonotype: A much larger clone is a single base away; this may be a read error. The gene calls are TRBV11-2 and TRBJ2-7, with D perhaps TRBD2 (6 bases). Between the trimmed V and J ends, which lost 6 bases and 0 bases, there was a span of 12 bases. In germline, CDR1 is SGHAT, CDR2 FQNNGV. The CDR3 is 14 amino acids. The DNA for the CDR3 is TGTGCCAGCAGGCGGGACTTCTACTCCTACGAGCAGTACTTC. Residues: CASRRDFYSYEQYF.

This clonotype was seen at least ten times. The chain uses TRBV5-1 and TRBJ2-7, with TRBD2 matching over 7 bases. V dropped 4 bases and J dropped 6; count of bases not matched to a gene: 10. The CDR3 spans 14 residues. CDR1 and CDR2 from the germline V gene are SGHRS and YFSETQ. The CDR3 protein is CASSQGLETGEQYF. CDR3 DNA sequence: TGCGCCAGCAGCCAAGGACTAGAGACGGGCGAGCAGTACTTC.

This sequence joins TRBV5-1 and TRBJ1-3; D is uncertain. The V end lost 5 bases, the J end lost 0 bases, and 9 bases lay between the germline ends. Germline-derived CDR1 and CDR2 are SGHRS and YFSETQ. CDR3 length equals 14 residues. The CDR3 protein is CASRRDFSGNTIYF. The CDR3 DNA is TGCGCCAGCAGAAGGGATTTCTCTGGAAACACCATATATTTT.

This clonotype is categorized as medium-sized (0.01 to 0.1%). The CDR3 loop is CASSRQNTEAFF. CDR3 in DNA: TGTGCCAGCAGCCGACAGAACACTGAAGCTTTCTTT. The chain couples TRBV7-9 to TRBJ1-1, with no clear D. The CDR3 runs 12 residues. Germline loops: CDR1 SEHNR, CDR2 FQNEAQ (reference sequence). Trimming shortened V by 5 bases and J by 1 base, and 5 bases separated the two germline ends.